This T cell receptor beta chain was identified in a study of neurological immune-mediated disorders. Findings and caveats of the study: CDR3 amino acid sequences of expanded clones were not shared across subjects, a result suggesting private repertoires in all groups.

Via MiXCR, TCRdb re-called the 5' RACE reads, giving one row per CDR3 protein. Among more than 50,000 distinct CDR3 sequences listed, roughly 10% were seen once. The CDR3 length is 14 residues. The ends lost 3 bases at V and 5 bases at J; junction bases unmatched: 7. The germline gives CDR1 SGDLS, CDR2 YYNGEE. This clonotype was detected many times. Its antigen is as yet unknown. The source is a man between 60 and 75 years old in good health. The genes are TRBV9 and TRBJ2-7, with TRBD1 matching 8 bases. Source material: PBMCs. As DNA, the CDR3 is TGTGCCAGCAGCGAGGGGACAGGTTGGGACGAGCAGTACTTC. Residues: CASSEGTGWDEQYF. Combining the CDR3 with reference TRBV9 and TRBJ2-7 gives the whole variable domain DSGVTQTPKHLITATGQRVTLRCSPRSGDLSVYWYQQSLDQGLQFLIQYYNGEERAKGNILERFSAQQFPDLHSELNLSSLELGDSALYFCASSEGTGWDEQYFGPGTRLTVT.